The 18 T cell receptor beta chains below come from one sample, sequenced in a study of radiation and T cells in renal cell carcinoma. Time point meaning: blood 2 weeks post-SBRT. Treatment noted: 15 Gy SBRT to primary tumor, nephrectomy 4 weeks later. Measured with immunoSEQ multiplex PCR; TCRdb has only the in-frame clones, and not every one. Of about 120,000 clones in the sample, 65% to 85% were seen once. The source material was blood, sampled from a patient whose treatment included radiotherapy and nephrectomy. The receptor set was obtained from a man in his forties or fifties with renal cell carcinoma.

The chain has TRBV7-9 and TRBJ2-1; the D gene is possibly TRBD2 (6 bases). The CDR3 spans 16 residues. Trimming removed 0 bases at V and 7 bases at J, with 16 bases between. The V gene's germline CDR1 is SEHNR and CDR2 FQNEAQ (reference sequence). CDR3 nucleotides: TGTGCCAGCAGCTTAGCCGGGGGAGCGATGGGAAATGAGCAGTTCTTC. Its translation is CASSLAGGAMGNEQFF.

This clone appeared a single time. V usage is TRBV6-6 and J usage is TRBJ2-7; 7 bases align to TRBD1. The length of the CDR3 is 14 residues. The V gene end was trimmed by 2 bases and the J gene end by 4 bases; junction bases not matched to a gene: 5. Looked up from germline, CDR1 is MNHNY and CDR2 is SVGAGI (reference sequence). CDR3 DNA sequence: TGTGCCAGCAGTTACGAGGGGGCTAGGTACGAGCAGTACTTC. This codes for CASSYEGARYEQYF.

This chain joins TRBV25-1 and TRBJ2-3; D is ambiguous. Germline CDR1 MGHDK, CDR2 SYGVNS. With 4 bases removed from V and 6 bases from J, the gap between germline ends came to 8 bases. The CDR3 extends over 12 amino acids. The CDR3 loop reads CASSGQVDTQYF. CDR3 DNA: TGTGCCAGCAGTGGGCAGGTGGATACGCAGTATTTT.

This rearrangement joins TRBV5-1 to TRBJ1-2; D is unclear. This CDR3 comprises 12 residues. Trimming removed 4 bases from V and 6 bases from J, with 10 bases in between. Germline V gives CDR1 SGHRS, CDR2 YFSETQ. The CDR3 here is CASSISQDGYTF. The CDR3 DNA reads as TGCGCCAGCAGCATCAGTCAGGATGGCTACACCTTC.

The chain joins TRBV5-1 to TRBJ1-4; no reliable D call. Germline CDR1 SGHRS, CDR2 YFSETQ. CDR3 length: 16 residues. V shed 4 bases and J shed 4 bases, with 17 bases lying between them. The CDR3 region has the DNA TGCGCCAGCAGCCGAGTCCCGATGACCCTTAATGAAAAACTGTTTTTT. It specifies CASSRVPMTLNEKLFF.

The chain combines TRBV4-1 with TRBJ2-7; 8 bases match TRBD2. The CDR3 has 17 residues. V shed 4 bases and J 0 bases; nucleotides not matched to a gene: 11. In germline, CDR1 is MGHRA, CDR2 YSYEKL. The CDR3 bases are TGCGCCAGCAGCCCATCCCAGGGCCGGGAGGGCTCCTACGAGCAGTACTTC. Residues: CASSPSQGREGSYEQYF.

As DNA, the CDR3 is TGCGCCAGCAGCCCGGCCTCACCACGGGAAAAACTGTTTTTT. It encodes CASSPASPREKLFF. This sequence joins TRBV5-1 and TRBJ1-4; D gene ambiguous. V was shortened by 4 bases and J by 8 bases, with 15 bases between the two germline ends. The CDR3 is made up of 14 amino acids. Germline loops: CDR1 SGHRS, CDR2 YFSETQ.

The chain carries TRBV18 and TRBJ2-5, with D uncertain. This CDR3 is 12 amino acids long. V lost 2 bases to trimming and J lost 5 bases, with 6 bases between them. Germline-derived CDR1 and CDR2 are KGHSH and LQKENI. The CDR3 sequence: CASSPDRETQYF. CDR3 nucleotides: TGTGCCAGCTCACCAGATCGGGAGACCCAGTACTTC.

The chain carries TRBV27 and TRBJ2-1; 13 bases align to TRBD2. V dropped 5 bases and J dropped 7; count of bases not matched to a gene: 8. Germline V CDR1 and CDR2: MNHEY, SMNVEV (reference sequence). This CDR3 contains 16 residues. This CDR3 is CASSRLAGGSRNEQFF. The CDR3 DNA reads as TGTGCCAGCAGTAGACTAGCGGGGGGCTCTCGGAATGAGCAGTTCTTC.

The genes are TRBV2 and TRBJ1-5, with TRBD1 as a possible D gene (5 bases). The CDR3 length is 17 residues. V lost 0 bases and J lost 4, with 16 bases in between. Germline CDR1 SNHLY, CDR2 FYNNEI. CDR3 sequence: CASSEALITGANQPQHF. The CDR3, as DNA: TGTGCCAGCAGTGAAGCGCTTATTACAGGAGCAAATCAGCCCCAGCATTTT.

Comment on this clone: A junction end diverges from the germline sequence, so it may reflect a read error. The J gene is TRBJ2-6, the V gene TRBV13, with TRBD1 as a possible D gene (6 bases). The CDR3 extends over 17 amino acids. Germline V gives CDR1 PRHDT, CDR2 FYEKMQ (reference sequence). The CDR3 DNA reads as TGTGCCAGCAGCCTAGGGACACCAACGCGGGGGGCCAACGTCCTGACTTTC. Translated, it gives CASSLGTPTRGANVLTF.

The J gene is TRBJ2-3, the V gene TRBV6-6, with D possibly being TRBD2 (6 bases). Germline V gene data show CDR1 as MNHNY and CDR2 as SVGAGI (reference sequence). The CDR3 totals 13 residues. The ends were cut back, 11 bases at V and 2 bases at J, with 14 bases in the middle. The CDR3 loop reads CAGNSGNTDTQYF. CDR3 nucleotides: TGTGCCGGCAATAGCGGAAACACAGATACGCAGTATTTT.

The rearrangement links TRBV18 to TRBJ2-7; a possible D gene is TRBD2 (5 bases). The CDR3 has 14 residues. The germline V and J ends were trimmed by 3 bases and 2 bases, with 11 bases remaining between them. Germline V gene sequence: CDR1 KGHSH, CDR2 LQKENI. CDR3 sequence reads: CASSPLASPYEQYF. In DNA, the CDR3 is TGTGCCAGCTCACCGTTAGCGAGTCCCTACGAGCAGTACTTC. The full variable domain, completed using reference TRBV18 and TRBJ2-7, is NAGVMQNPRHLVRRRGQEARLRCSPMKGHSHVYWYRQLPEEGLKFMVYLQKENIIDESGMPKERFSAEFPKEGPSILRIQQVVRGDSAAYFCASSPLASPYEQYFGPGTRLTVT.

This clone showed up just once. The chain couples TRBV7-9 to TRBJ2-3; D uncertain. The germline gives CDR1 SEHNR, CDR2 FQNEAQ (reference sequence). The CDR3 contains 15 residues. V lost 1 base, J lost 0 bases, and 8 bases lay in between. In nucleotides, the CDR3 is TGTGCCAGCAGCTTAGTTACACGTAGCACAGATACGCAGTATTTT. Protein: CASSLVTRSTDTQYF.

The chain links TRBV11-2 to TRBJ2-2, with D perhaps matching TRBD1 (7 bases). In germline, CDR1 is SGHAT, CDR2 FQNNGV. CDR3 size: 16 residues. The germline V and J ends were trimmed by 2 bases and 2 bases, with 12 bases remaining between them. CDR3 sequence: CASSLTRDSNTGELFF. DNA of the CDR3: TGTGCCAGCAGCTTAACGCGGGACAGCAACACCGGGGAGCTGTTTTTT. The full variable domain, with the rest looked up from reference TRBV11-2 and TRBJ2-2, is EAGVAQSPRYKIIEKRQSVAFWCNPISGHATLYWYQQILGQGPKLLIQFQNNGVVDDSQLPKDRFSAERLKGVDSTLKIQPAKLEDSAVYLCASSLTRDSNTGELFFGEGSRLTVL.

The chain employs TRBV5-5 and TRBJ2-7; D may be TRBD1 (5 bases). CDR3 length equals 14 residues. V shed 4 bases and J shed 2 bases, with 13 bases lying between them. The germline V gene encodes CDR1 SGHKS and CDR2 YYEKEE (reference sequence). The CDR3 region is CASSPGWGPYEQYF. CDR3 coding DNA: TGTGCCAGCAGCCCAGGGTGGGGCCCCTACGAGCAGTACTTC.

The V call is TRBV27, the J call TRBJ2-7; 14 bases are shared with TRBD2. The CDR3 has 22 residues. Germline V CDR1 and CDR2: MNHEY, SMNVEV (reference sequence). With V trimmed by 2 bases and J by 4 bases, 22 bases remained unmatched. Here the CDR3 reads CASSLGDGQERLAGGPRYEQYF. CDR3 sequence (DNA): TGTGCCAGCAGTTTAGGAGACGGGCAGGAGAGACTAGCGGGAGGGCCCCGGTACGAGCAGTACTTC.

The chain is built from TRBV19 and TRBJ1-5; D is uncertain. The CDR3 spans 14 residues. Trimming left V 6 bases short and J 0 bases short, with 9 bases between. In germline, CDR1 is LNHDA, CDR2 SQIVND (reference sequence). CDR3 nucleotide sequence: TGTGCCAGTAGAGATCACGATAGCAATCAGCCCCAGCATTTT. Translated, it gives CASRDHDSNQPQHF.